This entry is about one T cell receptor (beta chain). This entry is derived from a study of long-term antiretroviral therapy in people with HIV. The assay used was immunoSEQ (version v3.0), run at survey level. Using immunoSEQ multiplex PCR, the repertoire was profiled, and TCRdb retains in-frame clones only, with some absent. The sample lists about 17,000 clones, more than 65% occurring once. The CDR3 contains 14 residues. Trimming stripped 4 bases from V and 2 bases from J, with 11 bases between. Germline V gene lookup returns CDR1 MNHEY and CDR2 SMNVEV (reference sequence). This sample comprised unsorted PBMCs, obtained at the start of antiretroviral therapy. This chain uses TRBV27 with TRBJ1-1; TRBD1 is a possible D gene (6 bases). The sequence was collected from a man younger than 45 with HIV. CDR3 region: CASSSRRGNTEAFF. For the CDR3, the DNA is TGTGCCAGCAGTTCGCGCAGGGGCAACACTGAAGCTTTCTTT.